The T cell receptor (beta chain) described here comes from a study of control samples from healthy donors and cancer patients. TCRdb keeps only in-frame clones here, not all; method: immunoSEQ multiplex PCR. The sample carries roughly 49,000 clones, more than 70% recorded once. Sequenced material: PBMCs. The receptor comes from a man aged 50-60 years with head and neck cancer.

CDR3 loop: CASRKREWDNEQFF. CDR3 DNA sequence: TGTGCCAGCAGGAAGCGGGAGTGGGACAATGAGCAGTTCTTC. The rearrangement joins TRBV6-5 to TRBJ2-1; TRBD2 matches 8 bases. CDR3 size: 14 residues. CDR1 is MNHEY, CDR2 SVGAGI, per germline. Trimming removed 6 bases from V and 5 bases from J; junction bases left unmatched: 6.